The 29 T cell receptor beta chains presented below share a single source sample, sequenced in a study of blood T cell repertoires in COVID-19. Sequenced by immunoSEQ multiplex PCR; TCRdb stores in-frame clones only, minus some. The data contain 310,000 or so clones, approximately 90% of them singletons. Input material: peripheral blood. These receptors came from a woman in her 30s with COVID-19, enrolled during active disease.

V usage is TRBV11-2 and J usage is TRBJ2-1; D not resolved. Germline V gives CDR1 SGHAT, CDR2 FQNNGV. This CDR3 has 12 residues. With 3 bases removed from V and 6 bases from J, the gap between germline ends came to 6 bases. CDR3 nucleotides: TGTGCCAGCAGCTTCGGTCGCAATGAGCAGTTCTTC. The encoded protein is CASSFGRNEQFF.

The chain employs TRBV7-9 and TRBJ1-1; unclear D gene. CDR3 length: 14 residues. Between the trimmed V and J ends, which lost 3 bases and 2 bases, there was a span of 10 bases. In germline, CDR1 is SEHNR, CDR2 FQNEAQ (reference sequence). In DNA form, the CDR3 reads TGTGCCAGCAGCTTGAGGCCCGAAAACACTGAAGCTTTCTTT. Translated, it gives CASSLRPENTEAFF.

This clone was detected only a few times. The chain joins TRBV19 to TRBJ2-7; maybe TRBD1 (6 bases). Germline V gene sequence: CDR1 LNHDA, CDR2 SQIVND (reference sequence). The CDR3 extends over 12 amino acids. The ends were cut back, 8 bases at V and 4 bases at J, with 12 bases in the middle. DNA for the CDR3: TGTGCCAGTTCTGATACAGGGTACGAGCAGTACTTC. This encodes CASSDTGYEQYF.

V and J are TRBV2 and TRBJ1-2; perhaps TRBD1 as D (5 bases). Germline V gives CDR1 SNHLY, CDR2 FYNNEI. Trimming took 3 bases from V and 1 from J, leaving 15 bases between them. The CDR3 totals 16 residues. In nucleotides, the CDR3 is TGTGCCAGCAGTGATAAGAGCCCCCAGGGTAACTATGGCTACACCTTC. It translates to CASSDKSPQGNYGYTF.

The V and J genes are TRBV28 and TRBJ2-7; 11 nucleotides line up with TRBD2. This CDR3 contains 15 residues. The trim removed 4 bases at V and 4 bases at J, leaving 6 bases unmatched. Looked up from germline, CDR1 is MDHEN and CDR2 is SYDVKM. This CDR3 reads CASSYPTSGKYEQYF. The DNA of the CDR3 is TGTGCCAGCAGTTACCCGACTAGCGGGAAGTACGAGCAGTACTTC.

The chain couples TRBV19 to TRBJ1-3; D is unresolved. V gave up 3 bases and J gave up 6 bases, with 21 bases separating them. This CDR3 has 17 residues. Germline V gene sequence: CDR1 LNHDA, CDR2 SQIVND (reference sequence). In DNA form, the CDR3 reads TGTGCCAGTAGTATTGACGCCGGGGAACTGGTTGAAAACACCATATATTTT. Its translation is CASSIDAGELVENTIYF.

The chain combines TRBV7-9 with TRBJ1-5; D remains unclear. This CDR3 spans 11 amino acids. Germline V gives CDR1 SEHNR, CDR2 FQNEAQ (reference sequence). V lost 3 bases and J 7 bases, leaving 4 bases between the germline ends. The CDR3 sequence is CASSFPQPQHF. The CDR3 DNA follows: TGTGCCAGCAGCTTCCCGCAGCCCCAGCATTTT. Complete variable domain (other parts from reference TRBV7-9 and TRBJ1-5): DTGVSQNPRHKITKRGQNVTFRCDPISEHNRLYWYRQTLGQGPEFLTYFQNEAQLEKSRLLSDRFSAERPKGSFSTLEIQRTEQGDSAMYLCASSFPQPQHFGDGTRLSIL.

This clone was found once. The V and J genes are TRBV6-5 and TRBJ1-1; D call uncertain. The CDR3 is made up of 12 amino acids. Germline values: CDR1 MNHEY, CDR2 SVGAGI. V lost 2 bases and J 7 bases, leaving 8 bases between the germline ends. CDR3: CASSYNSGEAFF. Here the CDR3 DNA reads TGTGCCAGCAGTTACAATTCAGGTGAAGCTTTCTTT.

The V and J genes are TRBV29-1 and TRBJ2-3, with 11 bases fitting TRBD1. V was clipped by 6 bases and J by 7 bases; unmatched bases: 12. CDR3 length: 15 amino acids. In germline, CDR1 is SQVTM, CDR2 ANQGSEA. CDR3 loop: CSVKQSGTGGNTQYF. CDR3 nucleotides: TGCAGCGTCAAACAATCCGGGACAGGGGGAAATACGCAGTATTTT.

The genes are TRBV11-2 and TRBJ2-5; 9 positions match TRBD1. CDR1 and CDR2 (germline): SGHAT, FQNNGV. CDR3 size: 16 residues. The V segment lost 2 bases and the J segment 4 bases; nucleotides outside the gene matches: 8. The CDR3 spells CASSLFSQGAGETQYF. For the CDR3, the DNA is TGTGCCAGCAGCTTATTTTCACAGGGGGCAGGAGAGACCCAGTACTTC.

This clone was seen a few times. The V and J genes are TRBV6-6 and TRBJ1-2; 8 bases map to TRBD1. The V gene end was trimmed by 6 bases and the J gene end by 2 bases; junction bases not matched to a gene: 8. Germline assignment: CDR1 MNHNY and CDR2 SVGAGI (reference sequence). CDR3 size: 15 residues. The CDR3 coding sequence is TGTGCCAGCAGCTACCGGGGACAGGCGAACTATGGCTACACCTTC. This translates into CASSYRGQANYGYTF.

The gene calls are TRBV7-8 and TRBJ1-1; D is ambiguous. This CDR3 comprises 16 residues. The germline V and J ends were trimmed by 4 bases and 1 base, with 16 bases remaining between them. Germline values: CDR1 SGHVS, CDR2 FQNEAQ. The CDR3 coding sequence is TGTGCCAGCAGCTCTGGAGCCGGCCACCAGAACACTGAAGCTTTCTTT. Its protein product is CASSSGAGHQNTEAFF.

The chain employs TRBV19 and TRBJ2-7; TRBD1 agrees at 9 bases. This CDR3 is 13 amino acids long. The germline V gene has CDR1 LNHDA and CDR2 SQIVND (reference sequence). The trim removed 8 bases at V and 1 base at J, leaving 3 bases unmatched. CDR3 region: CASRQGGSYEQYF. The CDR3 bases are TGTGCCAGTCGACAGGGGGGATCCTACGAGCAGTACTTC.

The CDR3 is CASSLASQGYTEAFF. The CDR3 nucleotides are TGTGCCAGCAGCTTAGCCAGCCAGGGCTACACTGAAGCTTTCTTT. The chain uses TRBV7-8 and TRBJ1-1, with D possibly matching TRBD1 (5 bases). CDR3 length equals 15 residues. In germline, CDR1 is SGHVS, CDR2 FQNEAQ. V shed 0 bases and J shed 3 bases, with 11 bases lying between them.

This chain links TRBV27 with TRBJ1-6; a possible D gene is TRBD1 (6 bases). CDR1 is MNHEY and CDR2 is SMNVEV in the germline V gene (reference sequence). This CDR3 region has 15 residues. V lost 5 bases and J 7 bases, leaving 15 bases between the germline ends. CDR3 DNA: TGTGCCAGCAGTCCGCAGAGGGGGAAAAATTCACCCCTCCACTTT. This translates into CASSPQRGKNSPLHF.

The rearrangement links TRBV19 to TRBJ2-1, with TRBD1 identical over 10 bases. Germline CDR1 reads LNHDA; CDR2 reads SQIVND (reference sequence). The CDR3 runs to 15 residues. V lost 6 bases, J lost 4 bases, and 6 bases stayed unmatched. CDR3 in amino acids: CASREGTGVYNEQFF. In DNA, the CDR3 is TGTGCCAGTAGGGAAGGGACAGGGGTTTACAATGAGCAGTTCTTC.

The chain employs TRBV28 and TRBJ1-5; TRBD1 is a possible D gene (6 bases). The CDR3 consists of 12 residues. Per germline, CDR1 MDHEN and CDR2 SYDVKM. V was shortened by 7 bases and J by 2 bases, with 6 bases between the two germline ends. As DNA, the CDR3 is TGTGCCAGCAAGGGGGGCAATCAGCCCCAGCATTTT. It encodes CASKGGNQPQHF.

J is TRBJ1-2 and V is TRBV18; maybe TRBD1 (6 bases). This CDR3 region has 12 residues. Deletions cut 4 bases from V and 6 bases from J, with 9 bases between. The germline gives CDR1 KGHSH, CDR2 LQKENI. The CDR3 loop is CASSLQGNGYTF. CDR3 sequence (DNA): TGTGCCAGCTCACTGCAGGGGAATGGCTACACCTTC. Together with reference TRBV18 and TRBJ1-2, the CDR3 gives the full variable domain: NAGVMQNPRHLVRRRGQEARLRCSPMKGHSHVYWYRQLPEEGLKFMVYLQKENIIDESGMPKERFSAEFPKEGPSILRIQQVVRGDSAAYFCASSLQGNGYTFGSGTRLTVV.

The chain uses TRBV30 and TRBJ2-1; D ambiguous. Germline V CDR1 and CDR2: GTSNPN, SVGIG (reference sequence). V was trimmed by 0 bases and J by 8 bases, leaving 8 bases between them. The CDR3 contains 12 residues. CDR3 nucleotide sequence: TGTGCCTGGAGTGTGTCGGGTGATGAGCAGTTCTTC. It translates to CAWSVSGDEQFF.

This rearrangement joins TRBV10-1 to TRBJ1-5; no clear D. Germline assignment: CDR1 WNHNN and CDR2 SYGVQD (reference sequence). The CDR3 spans 14 residues. With 4 bases removed from V and 2 bases from J, the gap between germline ends came to 9 bases. This CDR3 is CASSAGHGNQPQHF. The CDR3 DNA follows: TGCGCCAGCAGTGCCGGTCACGGCAATCAGCCCCAGCATTTT.

In its sample, this clone was seen once. The CDR3 bases are TGTGCCAGCAGCCAAGTTCCTAGCGGGCCTAGCACAGATACGCAGTATTTT. This translates into CASSQVPSGPSTDTQYF. The V call is TRBV14, the J call TRBJ2-3; the match to TRBD2 covers 8 bases. In germline, CDR1 is SGHDN, CDR2 FVKESK. The junction had 6 bases not matched to a gene; V was cut back by 1 base and J by 0 bases. The CDR3 length is 17 residues.

The chain joins TRBV10-1 to TRBJ2-1; D call uncertain. Germline V gene lookup returns CDR1 WNHNN and CDR2 SYGVQD (reference sequence). V lost 0 bases, J lost 5 bases, and 11 bases lay in between. The CDR3 contains 15 residues. The chain's CDR3 is CASSESTGTNNEQFF. The CDR3 DNA is TGCGCCAGCAGTGAGTCGACTGGAACGAACAATGAGCAGTTCTTC.

CDR3 nucleotides: TGTGCTAGTGGTTTGACGGAGGGGACAGTAGGATTTTCCACAGATACGCAGTATTTT. Encoded protein: CASGLTEGTVGFSTDTQYF. The chain combines TRBV12-5 with TRBJ2-3; TRBD1 might be the D (7 bases). The V end lost 2 bases, the J end lost 2 bases, and 23 bases lay between the germline ends. CDR3 length equals 19 residues. Germline CDR1 LGHNT, CDR2 FRNRAP. Variable domain in full (rest from reference TRBV12-5 and TRBJ2-3): DARVTQTPRHKVTEMGQEVTMRCQPILGHNTVFWYRQTMMQGLELLAYFRNRAPLDDSGMPKDRFSAEMPDATLATLKIQPSEPRDSAVYFCASGLTEGTVGFSTDTQYFGPGTRLTVL.

This chain connects TRBV5-4 to TRBJ2-3, with 9 bases matching TRBD2. The ends lost 1 base at V and 8 bases at J; junction bases unmatched: 11. The CDR3 has 16 residues. Germline V gene lookup returns CDR1 SGHNT and CDR2 YYREEE (reference sequence). CDR3 residues: CASSLRIAGVHRTQYF. Written as DNA, the CDR3 is TGTGCCAGCAGCTTGAGAATAGCGGGAGTACATCGTACGCAGTATTTT.

The chain recombines TRBV6-1 with TRBJ1-1; unclear D gene. The CDR3 extends over 14 amino acids. From germline, CDR1 is MNHNS and CDR2 SASEGT. V was cut by 2 bases and J by 5 bases, with 12 bases left in between. For the CDR3, the DNA is TGTGCCAGCAGTGAATATCGGACGGGAACTGAAGCTTTCTTT. Translation: CASSEYRTGTEAFF.

This clone occurred once. V gene TRBV30 combines with J gene TRBJ1-4; 7 bases align to TRBD1. The junction had 4 bases not matched to a gene; V was cut back by 2 bases and J by 7 bases. Germline values: CDR1 GTSNPN, CDR2 SVGIG (reference sequence). The CDR3 spans 13 residues. CDR3 sequence: CAWSRQGGEKLFF. In DNA, the CDR3 is TGTGCCTGGAGTCGCCAGGGGGGTGAAAAACTGTTTTTT. The full variable domain, with the rest looked up from reference TRBV30 and TRBJ1-4, is SQTIHQWPATLVQPVGSPLSLECTVEGTSNPNLYWYRQAAGRGLQLLFYSVGIGQISSEVPQNLSASRPQDRQFILSSKKLLLSDSGFYLCAWSRQGGEKLFFGSGTQLSVL.

With regard to this clone: Different DNA sequences within this sample yield the same CDR3. The CDR3 sequence: CAWSGGGYGYTF. The CDR3 DNA reads TGTGCCTGGAGTGGGGGGGGCTATGGCTACACCTTC. V is TRBV30 and J is TRBJ1-2; weak D call: TRBD1 (5 bases). Germline values: CDR1 GTSNPN, CDR2 SVGIG (reference sequence). Trimming removed 1 base at V and 4 bases at J, with 7 bases between. The CDR3 length is 12 residues.

This chain uses TRBV28 with TRBJ1-4; 8 bases map to TRBD1. Germline CDR1 reads MDHEN; CDR2 reads SYDVKM. After removal of 5 bases from V and 8 bases from J, the junction contained 4 bases not matched to a gene. The CDR3 length is 13 residues. This CDR3 reads CASSTGGKEKLFF. CDR3 DNA sequence: TGTGCCAGCAGTACAGGGGGAAAAGAAAAACTGTTTTTT.

The genes are TRBV4-1 and TRBJ1-1; TRBD1 matches 7 bases. Trimming removed 1 base from V and 0 bases from J; junction bases left unmatched: 2. Germline V gene lookup returns CDR1 MGHRA and CDR2 YSYEKL. This CDR3 region has 15 residues. Here the CDR3 reads CASSQGGQMNTEAFF. The CDR3 DNA reads as TGCGCCAGCAGCCAAGGGGGACAGATGAACACTGAAGCTTTCTTT.